Each of the 29 T cell receptor beta chains below was sequenced from the same sample in a study of shared clonotypes between healthy human individuals. Assay: immunoSEQ multiplex PCR; the TCRdb copy retains only in-frame clones and omits some. Counted here are some 1 million clones, around 75% occurring once; the ten biggest clones make up approximately 1.5%. Sequenced input: memory CD4+ T cells sorted from blood. The subset denotes: CD45RA-negative fraction. These TCRs come from a man aged 18-30 years in good health.

This clone occurred a few times. V and J are TRBV2 and TRBJ2-2; D is possibly TRBD1 (5 bases). There are 14 residues in the CDR3. Germline V lookup: CDR1 SNHLY, CDR2 FYNNEI. V lost 2 bases and J lost 5, with 9 bases in between. The CDR3, as DNA: TGTGCCAGCAGTGAAATCAAGGGGACCGGGGAGCTGTTTTTT. It specifies CASSEIKGTGELFF.

The rearrangement links TRBV11-2 to TRBJ1-1, with D possibly being TRBD1 (5 bases). The CDR3 is made up of 13 amino acids. The germline CDR1 and CDR2 sequences are SGHAT and FQNNGV. The germline V and J ends were trimmed by 1 base and 11 bases, with 14 bases remaining between them. The CDR3 is CASSLADTLNAFF. CDR3 DNA: TGTGCCAGCAGCTTAGCGGACACACTTAATGCTTTCTTT.

The gene calls are TRBV10-3 and TRBJ2-1, with D hard to call. CDR3 length: 12 residues. Germline CDR1 and CDR2: ENHRY and SYGVKD. The V end was cut by 6 bases, the J end by 12 bases, with 15 bases between. This chain's CDR3 is CAISPDPYGQFF. CDR3 DNA: TGTGCCATCAGCCCAGACCCTTATGGGCAGTTCTTC.

The chain uses TRBV19 and TRBJ1-3; D ambiguous. The V gene lost 9 bases and the J gene lost 0 bases, with 15 bases spanning the gap. Per the germline V gene, CDR1 is LNHDA and CDR2 is SQIVND (reference sequence). The length of the CDR3 is 15 residues. CDR3 nucleotides: TGTGCCAGCAAATCCCGAGCAGGCTCTGGAAACACCATATATTTT. Protein product: CASKSRAGSGNTIYF. Based on the CDR3 plus reference TRBV19 and TRBJ1-3, the full variable domain is DGGITQSPKYLFRKEGQNVTLSCEQNLNHDAMYWYRQDPGQGLRLIYYSQIVNDFQKGDIAEGYSVSREKKESFPLTVTSAQKNPTAFYLCASKSRAGSGNTIYFGEGSWLTVV.

The chain employs TRBV6-1 and TRBJ2-7, with D perhaps being TRBD1 or TRBD2 (5 bases each). The CDR3 has 14 residues. CDR1 and CDR2 (germline): MNHNS, SASEGT. Trimming cost V 6 bases and J 7 bases, with 19 bases left between them. The CDR3 sequence is CASSAGTDLGEQYF. As DNA, the CDR3 is TGTGCCAGCAGCGCCGGGACGGACCTCGGGGAGCAGTACTTC.

The chain is built from TRBV11-2 and TRBJ2-7, with 10 bases lining up with TRBD2. Germline-derived CDR1 and CDR2 are SGHAT and FQNNGV. The V gene end was trimmed by 5 bases and the J gene end by 4 bases; junction bases not matched to a gene: 5. The CDR3 spans 14 residues. This CDR3 reads CASSPPSGGYEQYF. The DNA of the CDR3 is TGTGCCAGCAGCCCGCCTAGCGGGGGTTACGAGCAGTACTTC.

The chain has TRBV7-3 and TRBJ2-2; tentatively, D is TRBD1 (7 bases). V lost 4 bases, J lost 6 bases, and 15 bases lay in between. Germline CDR1 is SGHTA and CDR2 is FQGTGA. The CDR3 consists of 15 residues. This chain's CDR3 is CASSSTGEVPGELFF. For the CDR3, the DNA is TGTGCCAGCAGCTCTACAGGGGAGGTGCCCGGGGAGCTGTTTTTT.

This rearrangement joins TRBV6-6 to TRBJ1-1; possibly TRBD1 for D (6 bases). The CDR3 runs to 14 residues. The V gene lost 6 bases and the J gene lost 7 bases, with 18 bases spanning the gap. Germline V CDR1 and CDR2: MNHNY, SVGAGI (reference sequence). This CDR3 is CASSLYPQGGEAFF. CDR3 nucleotide sequence: TGTGCCAGCAGCCTATACCCACAGGGTGGTGAAGCTTTCTTT.

This clone was detected only a few times. A much larger clone differs from this one at a single base, so this may be a read error. Distinct nucleotide sequences in the sample also encode this CDR3. The chain joins TRBV6-4 to TRBJ1-5; D gene uncertain. V was clipped by 4 bases and J by 1 base, with 5 bases between them. This CDR3 region has 13 residues. Germline V gene sequence: CDR1 MRHNA, CDR2 SNTAGT. CDR3 region: CASSAESNQPQHF. The CDR3 nucleotides are TGTGCCAGCAGTGCGGAGAGCAATCAGCCCCAGCATTTT.

V gene TRBV5-6 combines with J gene TRBJ1-2; D might be TRBD1 (5 bases). The germline V gene encodes CDR1 SGHDT and CDR2 YYEEEE. The V and J ends lost 7 bases and 4 bases respectively, with 11 bases between them. The CDR3 totals 12 residues. The DNA for the CDR3 is TGTGCCAGCGAGGGGCGCGGCTATGGCTACACCTTC. Encoded protein: CASEGRGYGYTF.

The rearrangement joins TRBV5-1 to TRBJ2-6; no clear D gene. Germline CDR1 is SGHRS and CDR2 is YFSETQ. The germline V and J ends were trimmed by 4 bases and 8 bases, with 10 bases remaining between them. The CDR3 covers 13 residues. The CDR3 nucleotides read TGCGCCAGCAGCCCCGACGCAACCAACGTCCTGACTTTC. Its translation is CASSPDATNVLTF.

This clone was detected only once. The chain couples TRBV5-5 to TRBJ1-1; D is ambiguous. The germline CDR1 and CDR2 sequences are SGHKS and YYEKEE (reference sequence). The CDR3 runs 15 residues. V was trimmed by 0 bases and J by 5 bases, leaving 14 bases between them. This chain's CDR3 is CASSLDGGGVTEAFF. The CDR3 nucleotides read TGTGCCAGCAGCTTGGATGGCGGCGGGGTAACTGAAGCTTTCTTT.

This clone was found many times. The chain is built from TRBV6-5 and TRBJ2-3; 7 nucleotides line up with TRBD1. Germline CDR1 reads MNHEY; CDR2 reads SVGAGI. The trim removed 5 bases at V and 2 bases at J, leaving 7 bases unmatched. The CDR3 sequence is 15 residues long. CDR3 DNA sequence: TGTGCCAGCAGTCGACAGGGAAAACACACAGATACGCAGTATTTT. Amino acids: CASSRQGKHTDTQYF.

This chain uses TRBV19 with TRBJ2-3, with 9 bases fitting TRBD1. V shed 8 bases and J 0 bases; nucleotides not matched to a gene: 6. The CDR3 sequence is 15 residues long. Germline lookup yields CDR1 LNHDA and CDR2 SQIVND (reference sequence). CDR3 region: CASGPGQGSTDTQYF. The CDR3 nucleotides read TGTGCCAGTGGACCGGGACAGGGTAGCACAGATACGCAGTATTTT. Combining the CDR3 with reference TRBV19 and TRBJ2-3 gives the whole variable domain DGGITQSPKYLFRKEGQNVTLSCEQNLNHDAMYWYRQDPGQGLRLIYYSQIVNDFQKGDIAEGYSVSREKKESFPLTVTSAQKNPTAFYLCASGPGQGSTDTQYFGPGTRLTVL.

The V and J genes are TRBV28 and TRBJ1-2, with D maybe TRBD1 (5 bases). This CDR3 comprises 16 residues. The V gene lost 3 bases and the J gene lost 5 bases, with 19 bases spanning the gap. Germline assignment: CDR1 MDHEN and CDR2 SYDVKM. The CDR3 is CASSFVSTGLHYGYTF. The CDR3 nucleotides read TGTGCCAGCAGTTTCGTGTCTACAGGACTTCATTATGGCTACACCTTC.

The V call is TRBV10-1, the J call TRBJ2-3, with 10 bases that match TRBD2. The CDR3 has 14 residues. J lost 4 bases, V lost 5 bases, and 3 bases had no gene match. Germline CDR1 is WNHNN and CDR2 is SYGVQD (reference sequence). CDR3 in amino acids: CASSLGLAPDTQYF. The CDR3 DNA sequence: TGCGCCAGCAGTTTGGGACTAGCGCCAGATACGCAGTATTTT.

The rearrangement links TRBV28 to TRBJ2-1, with TRBD1 identical over 9 bases. The ends lost 7 bases at V and 7 bases at J; junction bases unmatched: 11. In germline, CDR1 is MDHEN, CDR2 SYDVKM. This CDR3 is built from 15 residues. The chain's CDR3 is CASNPRTGAGNEQFF. The CDR3 region has the DNA TGTGCCAGCAATCCAAGGACAGGGGCGGGGAATGAGCAGTTCTTC.

The V call is TRBV27, the J call TRBJ1-4, with 9 bases that match TRBD1. The CDR3 covers 18 residues. Germline-derived CDR1 and CDR2 are MNHEY and SMNVEV (reference sequence). Losses at the gene ends were 1 base for V and 1 base for J; bases not matched to a gene: 7. CDR3 bases: TGTGCCAGCAGTTTATTCTCCGGACAGGGGCGAACTAATGAAAAACTGTTTTTT. It codes for CASSLFSGQGRTNEKLFF.

The chain carries TRBV5-4 and TRBJ2-5, with 8 nucleotides matching TRBD1. Losses at the gene ends were 4 bases for V and 9 bases for J; bases not matched to a gene: 14. CDR1 and CDR2 (germline): SGHNT, YYREEE (reference sequence). The CDR3 has 15 amino acids. The CDR3 is CASSPGQGLPESQYF. The CDR3 DNA reads TGTGCCAGCAGCCCCGGACAGGGTTTGCCCGAGTCCCAGTACTTC. Looking up the rest from reference TRBV5-4 and TRBJ2-5 gives the full variable domain: ETGVTQSPTHLIKTRGQQVTLRCSSQSGHNTVSWYQQALGQGPQFIFQYYREEENGRGNFPPRFSGLQFPNYSSELNVNALELDDSALYLCASSPGQGLPESQYFGPGTRLLVL.

The chain joins TRBV28 to TRBJ2-6; perhaps TRBD1 as D (5 bases). This CDR3 region has 17 residues. CDR1 and CDR2 from the germline V gene are MDHEN and SYDVKM. With 3 bases removed from V and 1 base from J, the gap between germline ends came to 13 bases. CDR3 residues: CASSFDFQGSGANVLTF. Here the CDR3 DNA reads TGTGCCAGCAGTTTTGACTTTCAGGGTTCTGGGGCCAACGTCCTGACTTTC. Full variable domain (remainder filled in from reference TRBV28 and TRBJ2-6): DVKVTQSSRYLVKRTGEKVFLECVQDMDHENMFWYRQDPGLGLRLIYFSYDVKMKEKGDIPEGYSVSREKKERFSLILESASTNQTSMYLCASSFDFQGSGANVLTFGAGSRLTVL.

V and J are TRBV27 and TRBJ2-1; 7 positions match TRBD2. Germline CDR1 is MNHEY and CDR2 is SMNVEV (reference sequence). The CDR3 has 17 residues. After removal of 0 bases from V and 6 bases from J, the junction contained 11 bases not matched to a gene. CDR3 sequence: CASSLSPTSKGTNEQFF. The DNA for the CDR3 is TGTGCCAGCAGTTTATCGCCGACTAGCAAGGGAACCAATGAGCAGTTCTTC.

The rearrangement uses TRBV14 and TRBJ2-7, with a possible D match to TRBD1 (6 bases). This CDR3 has 16 amino acids. Looked up from germline, CDR1 is SGHDN and CDR2 is FVKESK. V was clipped by 4 bases and J by 3 bases, with 19 bases between them. The CDR3 loop reads CASSPLGERRGYEQYF. CDR3 DNA: TGTGCCAGCAGCCCTCTCGGAGAACGCAGGGGCTACGAGCAGTACTTC.

The chain uses TRBV7-2 and TRBJ1-1; D is undetermined. CDR3 length: 12 amino acids. Per germline, CDR1 SGHTA and CDR2 FQGNSA. Trimming removed 4 bases from V and 3 bases from J, with 6 bases in between. The CDR3 protein is CASSYQYTEAFF. As DNA, the CDR3 is TGTGCCAGCAGCTACCAGTACACTGAAGCTTTCTTT.

In this sample, this clone turned up a few times. This chain uses TRBV4-1 with TRBJ1-4, with unresolved D. CDR3 length equals 16 residues. Germline V gives CDR1 MGHRA, CDR2 YSYEKL. V was trimmed by 4 bases and J by 12 bases, leaving 24 bases between them. CDR3 residues: CASSPAPPRVSPELFF. CDR3 coding DNA: TGCGCCAGCAGCCCAGCCCCTCCCCGGGTCTCGCCGGAACTGTTTTTT.

The chain recombines TRBV19 with TRBJ2-7; maybe TRBD1 (5 bases). Trimming pared 3 bases from V and 3 bases from J, leaving 9 bases between. This CDR3 contains 13 residues. The germline CDR1 and CDR2 sequences are LNHDA and SQIVND (reference sequence). The CDR3 loop is CASSMFQGYEQYF. CDR3 DNA: TGTGCCAGTAGTATGTTCCAGGGCTACGAGCAGTACTTC.

In DNA, the CDR3 is TGCGCCAGCAGCTTGAGAGGACAGGGCGACCACGAGCAGTACTTC. Translating it yields CASSLRGQGDHEQYF. The V and J genes are TRBV5-1 and TRBJ2-7, with 8 positions matching TRBD1. Germline trimming cut 1 base from V and 5 bases from J; bases unmatched to any gene: 8. The CDR3 has 15 residues. Germline loops: CDR1 SGHRS, CDR2 YFSETQ.

This sequence joins TRBV28 and TRBJ2-7, with D perhaps matching TRBD2 (7 bases). V lost 5 bases and J lost 4, with 15 bases in between. The CDR3 covers 14 residues. Germline V gene data show CDR1 as MDHEN and CDR2 as SYDVKM. The CDR3 DNA reads TGTGCCAGCAGTAATGAGGGGGGGCAGTACGAGCAGTACTTC. It yields the protein CASSNEGGQYEQYF.

The genes are TRBV7-2 and TRBJ2-2; D call uncertain. The CDR3 has 17 residues. Deletions cut 0 bases from V and 1 base from J, with 12 bases between. Germline assignment: CDR1 SGHTA and CDR2 FQGNSA. CDR3 DNA sequence: TGTGCCAGCAGCTTAGCTCCTGCCGGTGTGAACACCGGGGAGCTGTTTTTT. It encodes CASSLAPAGVNTGELFF.

The chain uses TRBV7-2 and TRBJ1-4; 9 bases fit TRBD1. The CDR3 totals 16 residues. Germline V gives CDR1 SGHTA, CDR2 FQGNSA. V was pared by 5 bases and J by 3 bases, with 7 bases of the junction left unmatched. CDR3 nucleotide sequence: TGTGCCAGCAGCCCTATTCGGACAGGGGCTAATGAAAAACTGTTTTTT. It is translated as CASSPIRTGANEKLFF.